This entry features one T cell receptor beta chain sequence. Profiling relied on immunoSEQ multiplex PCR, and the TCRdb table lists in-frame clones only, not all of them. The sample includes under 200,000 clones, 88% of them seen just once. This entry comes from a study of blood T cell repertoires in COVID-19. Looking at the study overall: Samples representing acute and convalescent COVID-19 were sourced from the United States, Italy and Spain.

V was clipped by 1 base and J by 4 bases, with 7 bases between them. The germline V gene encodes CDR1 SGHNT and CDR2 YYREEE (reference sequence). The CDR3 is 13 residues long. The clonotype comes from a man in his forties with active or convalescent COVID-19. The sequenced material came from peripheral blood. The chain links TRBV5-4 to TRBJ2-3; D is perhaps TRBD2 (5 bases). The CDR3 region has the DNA TGTGCCAGCAGCTTGAGCGGTGCAGATACGCAGTATTTT. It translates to CASSLSGADTQYF. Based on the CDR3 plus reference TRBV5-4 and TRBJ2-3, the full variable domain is ETGVTQSPTHLIKTRGQQVTLRCSSQSGHNTVSWYQQALGQGPQFIFQYYREEENGRGNFPPRFSGLQFPNYSSELNVNALELDDSALYLCASSLSGADTQYFGPGTRLTVL.